The clone carrying this TCR beta chain was seen once. This specimen belongs to a study of cytomegalovirus exposure and HLA in healthy donors. Trimming removed 5 bases at V and 2 bases at J, with 12 bases between. From germline, CDR1 is SGHTA and CDR2 FQGNSA. CDR3 size: 14 residues. In the PCR, 60 Vbeta and 13 Jbeta primers were used. Profiling relied on immunoSEQ multiplex PCR, and the TCRdb table lists in-frame clones only, not all of them. The data contain some 170,000 clones, about two thirds of them singletons. The chain recombines TRBV7-2 with TRBJ1-2; unclear D gene. This TCR was sampled from a human donor in good health. The material sequenced was PBMCs. CDR3 sequence: CASSAQVRNYGYTF. The CDR3 DNA follows: TGTGCCAGCAGCGCCCAAGTCAGAAACTATGGCTACACCTTC.